Listed below are T cell receptor beta chains from one sample, sequenced in a study of blood T cells in healthy people across ages. TCRdb passed the 5' RACE reads through MiXCR, listing each CDR3 protein once. The sample consists of 1.6 million or so distinct CDR3 sequences, approximately 32% of them appearing once. The sample taken for sequencing was blood. The receptors shown here come from a woman in her thirties in good health. The CDR3 runs from the conserved cysteine through the conserved F or W. D genes are given only for firm matches. The size of a clone is reported for some rows only, either as once, few or many, or as a class for expanded clones.

>TRBJ2-1|few|TRBV11-2|.
CASSLVVYKGNEQFF
TGTGCCAGCAGCTTAGTGGTTTATAAGGGCAATGAGCAGTTCTTC
>TRBJ1-2|.|TRBV13|.
CASSLRGSRYGYTF
TGTGCCAGCAGCTTAAGGGGATCACGCTATGGCTACACCTTC
>TRBJ2-1|.|TRBV6-1|TRBD1
CASSVTRDRGGLHNEQFF
TGTGCCAGCAGTGTGACAAGGGACAGGGGGGGCCTACACAATGAGCAGTTCTTC
>TRBJ1-1|.|TRBV27|.
CASSEYPGHAKGTEAFF
TGTGCCAGCAGTGAATATCCGGGACACGCTAAGGGGACTGAAGCTTTCTTT
>TRBJ2-3|.|TRBV28|.
CASSSEGGNTDTQYF
TGTGCCAGCAGCTCGGAAGGGGGGAACACAGATACGCAGTATTTT
>TRBJ2-7|few|TRBV18|TRBD2
CASSRGEIPYEQYF
TGTGCCAGCTCCCGGGGGGAGATTCCCTACGAGCAGTACTTC
>TRBJ1-2|.|TRBV30|TRBD1
CAWSVDRTGGQSNYGYTF
TGTGCCTGGAGTGTTGACCGGACAGGGGGCCAGTCTAACTATGGCTACACCTTC
>TRBJ2-5|.|TRBV6-2/TRBV6-3|.
CASSYEGGWETQYF
TGTGCCAGCAGTTACGAGGGGGGCTGGGAGACCCAGTACTTC
>TRBJ2-5|few|TRBV6-2/TRBV6-3|TRBD2
CASSYKGTSGSMAQYF
TGTGCCAGCAGTTACAAAGGGACTAGCGGAAGCATGGCCCAGTACTTC
>TRBJ2-1|once|TRBV6-4|TRBD2
CARNGGEDYNEQFF
TGTGCCAGGAACGGGGGGGAAGACTACAATGAGCAGTTCTTC
>TRBJ1-2|many|TRBV3-1|TRBD1
CASSRGTGNGYTF
TGTGCCAGCAGCCGAGGGACAGGGAATGGCTACACCTTC
>TRBJ2-7|.|TRBV18|TRBD2
CASSPVGLAGGSGSYEQYF
TGTGCCAGCTCACCAGTTGGGCTAGCGGGGGGTTCCGGTTCCTACGAGCAGTACTTC
>TRBJ2-7|many|TRBV29-1|.
CSVEDPPESNEQYF
TGCAGCGTTGAGGACCCCCCGGAGTCCAACGAGCAGTACTTC
>TRBJ2-1|once|TRBV7-2|TRBD2
CASSLVAGTYSYNEQFF
TGTGCCAGCAGCTTAGTAGCGGGGACTTACTCCTACAATGAGCAGTTCTTC
>TRBJ1-1|.|TRBV11-1|.
CASSPDYANTEAFF
TGTGCCAGCAGCCCCGATTATGCGAACACTGAAGCTTTCTTT
>TRBJ2-3|.|TRBV28|.
CASTPEVGTDTQYF
TGTGCCAGCACTCCGGAGGTCGGCACAGATACGCAGTATTTT
>TRBJ2-1|.|TRBV4-2|.
CASSQALARNEQFF
TGTGCCAGCAGCCAAGCCCTAGCGAGGAATGAGCAGTTCTTC
>TRBJ2-5|.|TRBV20-1|TRBD2
CRAGGLAGGLGQETQYF
TGCCGTGCTGGCGGACTAGCGGGGGGGCTGGGGCAAGAGACCCAGTACTTC